This T cell receptor (beta chain) was observed in a study of regulatory T cells in long-lasting Graves disease. Looking at the study overall: Patients with new Graves' disease had used antithyroid drugs below 3 months.

Building the TCR beta libraries relied on iRepertoire HTBI primers, and CDR3 regions underwent Arm-PCR. Methods used by the authors: The study identified around 62 TRBV and 13 to 15 TRBJ segments across samples. MiXCR was run by TCRdb on the multiplex PCR reads, yielding one entry per CDR3 protein. For this entry, the V and J calls and clone size follow TCRdb and not the study's own pipeline. The sample lists some 250,000 distinct CDR3 sequences, over 20% occurring once. Time point defined: newly diagnosed GD, antithyroid drugs for less than 3 months. Extracted RNA from PBMCs served as the source of the TCR library. An endocrinology unit in Xi'an, China, supplied the patients. V lost 4 bases and J 6 bases, leaving 22 bases between the germline ends. The CDR3 totals 18 residues. Germline assignment: CDR1 MGHRA and CDR2 YSYEKL.

The sequence was obtained from a female donor with Graves disease. The chain combines TRBV4-1 with TRBJ1-6; D not resolved. The input for sequencing was peripheral blood mononuclear cells (PBMCs), taken at new diagnosis, from a patient treated with antithyroid drugs. In DNA form, the CDR3 reads TGCGCCAGCAGCCCTACAAGCCTTCTGGACCGAGCTAATTCACCCCTCCACTTT. This codes for CASSPTSLLDRANSPLHF.